Presented here are 12 T cell receptor beta chains from one specimen sequenced in a study of Ad26.COV2.S vaccination and SARS-CoV-2 variants (dated by TCRdb to the early 2020s). Libraries were made using the immunoSEQ multiplex PCR assay. This immuneACCESS table, as held by TCRdb, lists in-frame sequences with V and J called but not all clones. Of the missing ones, under half trace to an unresolved V gene in checked studies; the others have no known cause. Present in this sample are about 350,000 clones, around 86% of which were seen just once. Roughly 3.1% of the sample rests with the top ten. The treatment or condition label, as the study defines it: roughly 18 received Ad26.COV2.S at low or high dose, single or two shots; 5 received placebo; per-sample allocation not given. Repertoires of vaccine and placebo recipients were sequenced from samples taken on day 63 after the first injection. The sample was peripheral blood, taken in a trial of Ad26.COV2.S vaccine versus placebo. The receptors shown here come from a person aged 18-65 years who received the Ad26.COV2.S COVID-19 vaccine or a placebo.

The J gene is TRBJ2-3, the V gene TRBV11-3, with D perhaps TRBD2 (7 bases). The CDR3 is made up of 14 amino acids. The V end lost 5 bases, the J end lost 5 bases, and 14 bases lay between the germline ends. The V gene's germline CDR1 is SGHNT and CDR2 YENEEA. The CDR3 region is CASSGGANEDTQYF. The CDR3 DNA sequence: TGTGCCAGCAGCGGGGGGGCAAATGAAGATACGCAGTATTTT. Full variable domain (remainder filled in from reference TRBV11-3 and TRBJ2-3): EAGVVQSPRYKIIEKKQPVAFWCNPISGHNTLYWYLQNLGQGPELLIRYENEEAVDDSQLPKDRFSAERLKGVDSTLKIQPAELGDSAVYLCASSGGANEDTQYFGPGTRLTVL.

The chain carries TRBV9 and TRBJ2-7; 8 nucleotides line up with TRBD1. The ends lost 0 bases at V and 5 bases at J; junction bases unmatched: 4. This CDR3 is 14 amino acids long. CDR1 is SGDLS and CDR2 is YYNGEE in the germline V gene. Written as DNA, the CDR3 is TGTGCCAGCAGCGTAGGCAGGGGGCGCGACGAGCAGTACTTC. Its protein product is CASSVGRGRDEQYF.

The chain employs TRBV13 and TRBJ1-3; D is unresolved. The germline V gene has CDR1 PRHDT and CDR2 FYEKMQ (reference sequence). The CDR3 is made up of 12 amino acids. V gave up 4 bases and J gave up 4 bases, with 5 bases separating them. CDR3 sequence (DNA): TGTGCCAGCAGCTCTGGGGGAAACACCATATATTTT. This gives the protein CASSSGGNTIYF.

V and J are TRBV4-1 and TRBJ1-1; 8 nucleotides agree with TRBD1. Looked up from germline, CDR1 is MGHRA and CDR2 is YSYEKL. The CDR3 is made up of 15 amino acids. V was pared by 4 bases and J by 0 bases, with 4 bases of the junction left unmatched. Here the CDR3 reads CASSPRQGLNTEAFF. In DNA form, the CDR3 reads TGCGCCAGCAGCCCCCGACAGGGGTTGAACACTGAAGCTTTCTTT.

The chain couples TRBV5-1 to TRBJ2-2; TRBD2 agrees at 13 bases. The J segment lost 6 bases and the V segment lost 3 bases, leaving 2 bases of the junction unmatched. Germline values: CDR1 SGHRS, CDR2 YFSETQ. The CDR3 consists of 15 residues. The CDR3 region has the DNA TGCGCCAGCAGCTCGACTAGCGGGGGGCCCGGGGAGCTGTTTTTT. It translates to CASSSTSGGPGELFF.

The V call is TRBV5-1, the J call TRBJ2-1; TRBD2 agrees at 8 bases. Germline CDR1 and CDR2: SGHRS and YFSETQ. The J segment lost 8 bases and the V segment lost 2 bases, leaving 12 bases of the junction unmatched. This CDR3 has 16 residues. CDR3 in amino acids: CASSLRGLGGRDEQFF. CDR3 bases: TGCGCCAGCAGCTTAAGGGGACTAGGGGGACGGGATGAGCAGTTCTTC. Looking up the rest from reference TRBV5-1 and TRBJ2-1 gives the full variable domain: KAGVTQTPRYLIKTRGQQVTLSCSPISGHRSVSWYQQTPGQGLQFLFEYFSETQRNKGNFPGRFSGRQFSNSRSEMNVSTLELGDSALYLCASSLRGLGGRDEQFFGPGTRLTVL.

V gene TRBV2 combines with J gene TRBJ1-2; the D is unclear. Trimming pared 8 bases from V and 0 bases from J, leaving 10 bases between. The CDR3 has 13 amino acids. Germline assignment: CDR1 SNHLY and CDR2 FYNNEI. CDR3 bases: TGTGCCAGCGGTGGCGATGCTAACTATGGCTACACCTTC. This encodes CASGGDANYGYTF.

This chain links TRBV12-3 or TRBV12-4 with TRBJ1-5, with a tentative D call TRBD1 (5 bases). V was trimmed by 3 bases and J by 7 bases, leaving 7 bases between them. This CDR3 spans 12 amino acids. The CDR3 loop reads CASSLKGQPQHF. CDR3 DNA: TGTGCCAGCAGTTTGAAGGGGCAGCCCCAGCATTTT.

This clone occurred once. The chain uses TRBV3-1 (or the pseudogene TRBV3-2) and TRBJ1-4; D not resolved. Trimming stripped 0 bases from V and 8 bases from J, with 4 bases between. The V gene's germline CDR1 is LGHDT and CDR2 YNNKEL (reference sequence). This CDR3 region has 12 residues. CDR3 DNA sequence: TGTGCCAGCAGCCAAGATCGGGAAAAACTGTTTTTT. This sequence encodes CASSQDREKLFF.

The rearrangement links TRBV7-6 to TRBJ2-2, with a weak D call TRBD1 (6 bases). The CDR3 runs to 16 residues. Trimming shortened V by 4 bases and J by 6 bases, and 18 bases separated the two germline ends. From germline, CDR1 is SGHVS and CDR2 FNYEAQ. The CDR3 DNA reads as TGTGCCAGCAGCTCCCCGAGATACAGGGAAGCCGGGGAGCTGTTTTTT. This encodes CASSSPRYREAGELFF.

This clone was recorded a few times. The V gene is TRBV6-5, the J gene TRBJ1-5; 8 bases are a match to TRBD1. The germline gives CDR1 MNHEY, CDR2 SVGAGI. This CDR3 is built from 15 residues. J gave up 4 bases and V 0 bases, and 2 bases lay outside the gene matches. The CDR3 sequence: CASSYSTGGNQPQHF. The CDR3 nucleotides are TGTGCCAGCAGTTACTCAACAGGGGGAAATCAGCCCCAGCATTTT.

The chain is built from TRBV7-3 and TRBJ1-1; D unresolved. Germline lookup yields CDR1 SGHTA and CDR2 FQGTGA. CDR3 length: 13 amino acids. V was shortened by 2 bases and J by 3 bases, with 7 bases between the two germline ends. The CDR3 reads CASSLLADTEAFF. The CDR3 DNA is TGTGCCAGCAGCTTACTAGCGGACACTGAAGCTTTCTTT.